What follows are 24 T cell receptor beta chains derived from one specimen sequenced in a study of blood T cell repertoires in COVID-19. Sequencing used immunoSEQ multiplex PCR; TCRdb keeps in-frame clones, though not all of them. The table shows 300,000 to 350,000 clones, with 87% occurring only once. Sequencing input: peripheral blood. Every receptor here comes from a man in his late teens or twenties with active or convalescent COVID-19.

The CDR3 reads CASTTTGGYEQYF. The CDR3 nucleotides read TGTGCCAGCACCACGACAGGGGGCTACGAGCAGTACTTC. The chain recombines TRBV6-5 with TRBJ2-7; 9 nucleotides match TRBD1. Trimming took 7 bases from V and 3 from J; bases not matched to a gene: 4. Germline V gene data show CDR1 as MNHEY and CDR2 as SVGAGI. The CDR3 length is 13 residues.

This clone was detected only once. The chain employs TRBV15 and TRBJ1-1; D ambiguous. The CDR3 is 12 amino acids. Germline CDR1 LNHNV, CDR2 YYDKDF (reference sequence). V dropped 9 bases and J dropped 4 bases, with 12 bases sitting between them. The DNA for the CDR3 is TGTGCCACGAGCGGTAGAGGCACTGAAGCTTTCTTT. This sequence encodes CATSGRGTEAFF.

The chain recombines TRBV9 with TRBJ2-7, with 8 positions matching TRBD1. V dropped 4 bases and J dropped 4; count of bases not matched to a gene: 7. The CDR3 is made up of 14 amino acids. Germline V gene data show CDR1 as SGDLS and CDR2 as YYNGEE. CDR3: CASSPAQGAYEQYF. The CDR3 region has the DNA TGTGCCAGCAGCCCAGCCCAGGGGGCGTACGAGCAGTACTTC.

The V and J genes are TRBV28 and TRBJ1-2, with 7 bases aligning to TRBD1. V shed 11 bases, J shed 0 bases, and the junction held 3 bases outside the gene matches. There are 12 residues in the CDR3. CDR1 is MDHEN and CDR2 is SYDVKM in the germline V gene. The CDR3 DNA sequence: TGTGCCGGGACAGACGCTAACTATGGCTACACCTTC. This codes for CAGTDANYGYTF.

This clone was counted a single time. The J gene is TRBJ1-4, the V gene TRBV6-5, with D possibly TRBD1 on 6 matching bases. Germline-derived CDR1 and CDR2 are MNHEY and SVGAGI. Trimming stripped 7 bases from V and 7 bases from J, with 16 bases between. This CDR3 spans 14 amino acids. The CDR3 reads CASMRGGSGEKLFF. The CDR3 nucleotides are TGTGCCAGCATGCGAGGGGGTTCGGGTGAAAAACTGTTTTTT.

The rearrangement uses TRBV19 and TRBJ1-2; perhaps TRBD1 as D (5 bases). The CDR3 is made up of 15 amino acids. V shed 8 bases and J shed 1 base, with 17 bases lying between them. Germline V gene sequence: CDR1 LNHDA, CDR2 SQIVND (reference sequence). The chain's CDR3 is CASSLNQGLNYGYTF. The CDR3 DNA is TGTGCCAGTTCACTTAATCAGGGACTTAACTATGGCTACACCTTC. Drawing the rest from reference TRBV19 and TRBJ1-2, the complete variable domain is DGGITQSPKYLFRKEGQNVTLSCEQNLNHDAMYWYRQDPGQGLRLIYYSQIVNDFQKGDIAEGYSVSREKKESFPLTVTSAQKNPTAFYLCASSLNQGLNYGYTFGSGTRLTVV.

V usage is TRBV28 and J usage is TRBJ2-7; TRBD2 might be the D (6 bases). With 4 bases removed from V and 6 bases from J, the gap between germline ends came to 19 bases. This CDR3 comprises 15 residues. Germline CDR1 is MDHEN and CDR2 is SYDVKM. The CDR3 protein is CASSSPGSPHAEQYF. The CDR3 DNA follows: TGTGCCAGCAGTTCGCCCGGGAGTCCCCACGCCGAGCAGTACTTC.

The chain combines TRBV7-9 with TRBJ2-1; TRBD1 matches at 8 bases. Germline CDR1 reads SEHNR; CDR2 reads FQNEAQ (reference sequence). The V and J ends lost 1 base and 3 bases, in that order; junction bases with no gene match: 2. This CDR3 is 15 amino acids long. The CDR3 is CASSLEDRVYNEQFF. In DNA form, the CDR3 reads TGTGCCAGCAGCTTAGAGGACAGGGTCTACAATGAGCAGTTCTTC.

The rearrangement uses TRBV5-6 and TRBJ2-7; TRBD2 might be the D (5 bases). V was pared by 0 bases and J by 4 bases, with 11 bases between. Germline V lookup: CDR1 SGHDT, CDR2 YYEEEE. This CDR3 is built from 14 residues. CDR3 in amino acids: CASSLGSPGYEQYF. The CDR3 DNA sequence: TGTGCCAGCAGCTTGGGATCCCCGGGGTACGAGCAGTACTTC.

The V gene is TRBV19, the J gene TRBJ1-2, with D possibly TRBD1 on 5 matching bases. The germline gives CDR1 LNHDA, CDR2 SQIVND (reference sequence). Trimming took off 10 bases at V and 4 bases at J, with 13 bases between the two ends. This CDR3 has 12 amino acids. As DNA, the CDR3 is TGTGCCATCGAGACAGCCCTCTATGGCTACACCTTC. Its translation is CAIETALYGYTF.

This clone is a singleton in its sample. DNA of the CDR3: TGTGCCAGCACCGAAGGTGGGACAGCCACAGATACGCAGTATTTT. Translation gives CASTEGGTATDTQYF. This chain connects TRBV6-5 to TRBJ2-3, with 7 bases aligning to TRBD1. V trimming: 7 bases; J trimming: 2 bases; junction bases outside the gene matches: 9. The CDR3 loop spans 15 amino acids. CDR1 is MNHEY, CDR2 SVGAGI, per germline.

The sample holds a few counts of this clone. V and J are TRBV4-3 and TRBJ2-7, with D tentatively TRBD2 (5 bases). CDR1 and CDR2 (germline): LGHNA, YSLEER. The CDR3 is 14 residues long. The ends were cut back, 4 bases at V and 6 bases at J, with 16 bases in the middle. The chain's CDR3 is CASSPGRGNAEQYF. The CDR3 DNA is TGCGCCAGCAGCCCAGGCCGGGGTAACGCCGAGCAGTACTTC.

The genes are TRBV9 and TRBJ1-3; 7 positions agree with TRBD1. J lost 0 bases, V lost 2 bases, and 2 bases had no gene match. Germline lookup yields CDR1 SGDLS and CDR2 YYNGEE. CDR3 size: 15 residues. The CDR3 reads CASSVTGVSGNTIYF. The CDR3 nucleotides are TGTGCCAGCAGCGTCACAGGGGTCTCTGGAAACACCATATATTTT.

This sequence joins TRBV9 and TRBJ2-1; no firm D call. Deletions cut 3 bases from V and 6 bases from J, with 10 bases between. This CDR3 has 13 residues. Germline CDR1 and CDR2: SGDLS and YYNGEE. DNA for the CDR3: TGTGCCAGCAGCGCCCACTACGTCAATGAGCAGTTCTTC. This codes for CASSAHYVNEQFF.

The V and J genes are TRBV29-1 and TRBJ1-1; 9 bases are a match to TRBD1. J was trimmed by 5 bases and V by 6 bases; bases with no gene match: 4. Germline lookup yields CDR1 SQVTM and CDR2 ANQGSEA. CDR3 size: 12 residues. CDR3 coding DNA: TGCAGCGTCGTGACAGGGGGTACTGAAGCTTTCTTT. Encoded protein: CSVVTGGTEAFF.

The chain couples TRBV19 to TRBJ1-5; D possibly corresponds to TRBD1 (5 bases). This CDR3 is 14 amino acids long. Germline CDR1 reads LNHDA; CDR2 reads SQIVND (reference sequence). V lost 4 bases to trimming and J lost 0 bases, with 7 bases between them. CDR3 sequence reads: CASSRDFSNQPQHF. For the CDR3, the DNA is TGTGCCAGTAGTAGGGACTTTAGCAATCAGCCCCAGCATTTT.

The genes are TRBV5-6 and TRBJ1-2; TRBD1 matches at 7 bases. The CDR3 sequence is 13 residues long. Losses at the gene ends were 5 bases for V and 6 bases for J; bases not matched to a gene: 7. Germline loops: CDR1 SGHDT, CDR2 YYEEEE. The CDR3 coding sequence is TGTGCCAGCAGTCAGGGGGGCTTGGATGGCTACACCTTC. This codes for CASSQGGLDGYTF. Full variable domain (missing parts from reference TRBV5-6 and TRBJ1-2): DAGVTQSPTHLIKTRGQQVTLRCSPKSGHDTVSWYQQALGQGPQFIFQYYEEEERQRGNFPDRFSGHQFPNYSSELNVNALLLGDSALYLCASSQGGLDGYTFGSGTRLTVV.

This clone came up a few times. The chain joins TRBV20-1 to TRBJ1-5; D not resolved. The ends were cut back, 3 bases at V and 3 bases at J, with 12 bases in the middle. Germline V gene sequence: CDR1 DFQATT, CDR2 SNEGSKA (reference sequence). CDR3 length equals 14 residues. The CDR3 DNA reads as TGCAGTGCTAGTTATCCGGGGTTCAATCAGCCCCAGCATTTT. Protein sequence: CSASYPGFNQPQHF.

The J gene is TRBJ1-4, the V gene TRBV28; 8 bases line up with TRBD1. V gave up 7 bases and J gave up 7 bases; unmatched junction bases: 8. Germline V gene sequence: CDR1 MDHEN, CDR2 SYDVKM. The CDR3 consists of 14 residues. Written as DNA, the CDR3 is TGTGCCAGCATGCTCAGGGGGCGAGGTGAAAAACTGTTTTTT. Its protein is CASMLRGRGEKLFF. The whole variable domain, remainder taken from reference TRBV28 and TRBJ1-4, is DVKVTQSSRYLVKRTGEKVFLECVQDMDHENMFWYRQDPGLGLRLIYFSYDVKMKEKGDIPEGYSVSREKKERFSLILESASTNQTSMYLCASMLRGRGEKLFFGSGTQLSVL.

The chain carries TRBV28 and TRBJ1-2, with D possibly being TRBD1 (5 bases). The germline V and J ends were trimmed by 10 bases and 5 bases, with 11 bases remaining between them. Germline V CDR1 and CDR2: MDHEN, SYDVKM. This CDR3 comprises 11 residues. The chain's CDR3 is CAIRARYGYTF. CDR3 DNA: TGTGCCATCAGGGCCCGATATGGCTACACCTTC.

The rearrangement uses TRBV7-9 and TRBJ1-6; TRBD1 aligns across 7 bases. The CDR3 sequence is 15 residues long. Looked up from germline, CDR1 is SEHNR and CDR2 is FQNEAQ (reference sequence). Trimming removed 3 bases from V and 9 bases from J; junction bases left unmatched: 8. CDR3 bases: TGTGCCAGCAGCTTCCAAACAGGGGAAGGTTCACCCCTCCACTTT. Translated: CASSFQTGEGSPLHF. The variable domain in full, with the rest retrieved from reference TRBV7-9 and TRBJ1-6, is DTGVSQNPRHKITKRGQNVTFRCDPISEHNRLYWYRQTLGQGPEFLTYFQNEAQLEKSRLLSDRFSAERPKGSFSTLEIQRTEQGDSAMYLCASSFQTGEGSPLHFGNGTRLTVT.

The genes are TRBV5-1 and TRBJ2-2, with D maybe TRBD1 (5 bases). Trimming took 2 bases from V and 6 from J, leaving 17 bases between them. This CDR3 is 16 amino acids long. The germline V gene encodes CDR1 SGHRS and CDR2 YFSETQ. The CDR3 nucleotides are TGCGCCAGCAGCTTTCTCCTATGGGGCCGTTCCGGGGAGCTGTTTTTT. It is translated as CASSFLLWGRSGELFF.

The V call is TRBV28, the J call TRBJ2-3, with D perhaps TRBD1 (5 bases). CDR3 length equals 14 residues. V gave up 5 bases and J gave up 3 bases, with 12 bases separating them. CDR1 is MDHEN and CDR2 is SYDVKM in the germline V gene. CDR3 bases: TGTGCCAGCAGTACCAGGGTAGGGACAGATACGCAGTATTTT. Amino acid sequence: CASSTRVGTDTQYF.

The V gene is TRBV5-1, the J gene TRBJ1-2; 8 bases line up with TRBD1. CDR3 size: 14 residues. V was clipped by 4 bases and J by 4 bases; unmatched bases: 6. Germline lookup yields CDR1 SGHRS and CDR2 YFSETQ. The CDR3 protein is CASSLTGESYGYTF. The DNA of the CDR3 is TGCGCCAGCAGCCTGACAGGGGAAAGCTATGGCTACACCTTC.